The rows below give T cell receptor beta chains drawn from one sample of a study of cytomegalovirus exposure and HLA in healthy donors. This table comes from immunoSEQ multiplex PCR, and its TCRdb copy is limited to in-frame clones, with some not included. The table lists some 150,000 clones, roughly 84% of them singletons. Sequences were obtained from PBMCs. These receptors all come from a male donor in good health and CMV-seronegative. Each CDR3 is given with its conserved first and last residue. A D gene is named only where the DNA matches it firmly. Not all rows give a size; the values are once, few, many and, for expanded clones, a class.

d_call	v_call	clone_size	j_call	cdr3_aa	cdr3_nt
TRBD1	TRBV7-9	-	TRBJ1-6	CSSSSDRDRGYSPLHF	TGTTCCAGCAGCTCAGACCGGGACAGGGGATATTCACCCCTCCACTTT
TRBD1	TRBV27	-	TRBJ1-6	CASRTDRDNSPLHF	TGTGCCAGCAGGACGGACAGGGATAATTCACCCCTCCACTTT
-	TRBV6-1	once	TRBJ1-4	CASSQGTLEKLFF	TGTGCCAGCAGTCAGGGAACCCTTGAAAAACTGTTTTTT
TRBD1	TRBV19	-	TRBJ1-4	CASSIGQAPTNEKLFF	TGTGCCAGTAGCATCGGACAGGCCCCAACTAATGAAAAACTGTTTTTT
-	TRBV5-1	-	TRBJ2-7	CASSLGSGEQYF	TGCGCCAGCAGCTTAGGTTCAGGCGAGCAGTACTTC
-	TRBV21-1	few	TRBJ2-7	CASSRTRQGLSYEQYF	TGTGCCAGCAGCAGGACACGACAGGGACTCTCCTACGAGCAGTACTTC
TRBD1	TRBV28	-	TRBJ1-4	CASSLATGAREKLFF	TGTGCCAGCAGTTTAGCGACAGGGGCACGGGAAAAACTGTTTTTT
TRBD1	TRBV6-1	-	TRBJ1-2	CASSGQGYGYTF	TGTGCCAGCTCCGGACAGGGGTATGGCTACACCTTC
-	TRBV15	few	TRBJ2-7	CATGQGPAYEQYF	TGTGCCACCGGACAAGGACCCGCCTACGAGCAGTACTTC
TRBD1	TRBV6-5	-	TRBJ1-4	CASSQGTGSNEKLFF	TGTGCCAGCAGCCAGGGGACAGGGAGCAATGAAAAACTGTTTTTT
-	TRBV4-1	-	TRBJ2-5	CASSQRGATTQETQYF	TGCGCCAGCAGCCAGAGAGGAGCGACCACACAAGAGACCCAGTACTTC
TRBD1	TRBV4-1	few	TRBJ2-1	CASSHAPGDSYEQFF	TGCGCCAGCAGCCACGCCCCCGGGGACAGTTATGAGCAGTTCTTC
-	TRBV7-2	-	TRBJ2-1	CASSTAAGTYNEQFF	TGTGCCAGCAGCACGGCTGCGGGGACCTACAATGAGCAGTTCTTC
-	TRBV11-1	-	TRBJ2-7	CASSHGYEQYF	TGTGCCAGCAGTCACGGTTACGAGCAGTACTTC
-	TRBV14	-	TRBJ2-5	CASSQVAGETQYF	TGTGCCAGCAGCCAGGTAGCAGGGGAGACCCAGTACTTC
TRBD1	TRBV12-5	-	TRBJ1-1	CASGATGDWGGEAFF	TGTGCTAGTGGTGCGACAGGGGACTGGGGAGGTGAAGCTTTCTTT
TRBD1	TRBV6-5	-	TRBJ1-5	CASIAGTGGYQPQHF	TGTGCCAGCATTGCCGGGACAGGGGGCTATCAGCCCCAGCATTTT
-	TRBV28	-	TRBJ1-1	CASSLGSMNTEAFF	TGTGCCAGCAGTTTAGGGAGCATGAACACTGAAGCTTTCTTT
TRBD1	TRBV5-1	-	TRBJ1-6	CASSPSDRGDSPLHF	TGCGCCAGCAGCCCCTCGGACAGGGGAGACTCACCCCTCCACTTT
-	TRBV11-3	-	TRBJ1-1	CASSLNRDTEAFF	TGTGCCAGCAGCTTAAATCGGGACACTGAAGCTTTCTTT
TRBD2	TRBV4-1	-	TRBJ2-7	CASSANRGGYEQYF	TGCGCCAGCAGCGCAAACCGGGGGGGGTACGAGCAGTACTTC
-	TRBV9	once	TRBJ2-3	CASHPRSGDTDTQYF	TGTGCCAGCCACCCCCGTAGCGGCGACACAGATACGCAGTATTTT
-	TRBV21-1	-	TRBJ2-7	CASSKVDRQEGYEQHF	TGTGCCAGCAGCAAAGTGGACAGACAAGAAGGATACGAGCAGCACTTC
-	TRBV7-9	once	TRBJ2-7	CSSSLAVGAFYEQYF	TGTTCCAGCAGCTTAGCAGTCGGAGCATTCTACGAGCAGTACTTC
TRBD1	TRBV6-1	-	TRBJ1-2	CASSSAGTGYGYTF	TGTGCCAGCAGTTCAGCCGGGACAGGCTATGGCTACACCTTC
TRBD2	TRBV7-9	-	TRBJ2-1	CASRGPAGESYNEQFF	TGTGCCAGCAGGGGTCCGGCGGGAGAGTCATACAATGAGCAGTTCTTC
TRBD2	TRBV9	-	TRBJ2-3	CASSPRYGRENTDTQYF	TGTGCCAGCAGCCCCCGCTACGGGCGGGAGAACACAGATACGCAGTATTTT
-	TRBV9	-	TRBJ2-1	CASSPLGDDSLYNEQFF	TGTGCCAGCAGCCCCCTTGGAGATGACAGCCTGTACAATGAGCAGTTCTTC
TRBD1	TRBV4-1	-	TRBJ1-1	CASSQAGTGTIREAFF	TGCGCCAGCAGCCAAGCCGGGACAGGGACGATTCGCGAAGCTTTCTTT
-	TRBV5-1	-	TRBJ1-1	CASSWRLNTEAFF	TGCGCCAGCAGTTGGAGATTGAACACTGAAGCTTTCTTT
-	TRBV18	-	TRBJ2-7	CASSLEYEQYF	TGTGCCAGCTCATTAGAATACGAGCAGTACTTC
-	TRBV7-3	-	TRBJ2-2	CASSLIGASSTGELFF	TGTGCCAGCAGCTTAATAGGAGCCTCGAGCACCGGGGAGCTGTTTTTT
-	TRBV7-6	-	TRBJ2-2	CASSFQAGELFF	TGTGCCAGCAGCTTCCAGGCCGGGGAGCTGTTTTTT
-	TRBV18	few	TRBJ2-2	CASSPLGAGDGELFF	TGTGCCAGCTCACCGCTCGGTGCGGGCGACGGGGAGCTGTTTTTT
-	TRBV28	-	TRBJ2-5	CASSSHTPGLQETQYF	TGTGCCAGCAGTTCCCACACACCGGGACTTCAAGAGACCCAGTACTTC
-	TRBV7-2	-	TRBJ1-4	CASSPFFSVENEKLFF	TGTGCCAGCAGCCCGTTCTTCAGCGTTGAGAATGAAAAACTGTTTTTT
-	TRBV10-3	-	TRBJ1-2	CAITFKQGYGYTF	TGTGCCATCACATTTAAACAGGGATATGGCTACACCTTC
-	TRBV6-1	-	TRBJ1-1	CASSEWVSGSRTEAFF	TGTGCCAGCAGTGAATGGGTGTCGGGAAGTAGGACTGAAGCTTTCTTT
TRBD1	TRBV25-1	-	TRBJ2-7	CASSERETGVSTYEQYF	TGTGCCAGCAGTGAAAGGGAGACAGGGGTCTCCACCTACGAGCAGTACTTC
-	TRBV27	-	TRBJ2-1	CASSLSPTYNEQFF	TGTGCCAGCAGTTTATCTCCAACATACAATGAGCAGTTCTTC
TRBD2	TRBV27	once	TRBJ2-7	CASRHTTLAAPVREQYF	TGTGCCAGCAGACACACTACACTAGCGGCCCCGGTACGGGAGCAGTACTTC
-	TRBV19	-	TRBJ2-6	CASSMRLPGANVLTF	TGTGCCAGTAGTATGCGACTACCTGGGGCCAACGTCCTGACTTTC
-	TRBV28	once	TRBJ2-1	CASSLLEDEQFF	TGTGCCAGCAGTCTACTAGAAGATGAGCAGTTCTTC
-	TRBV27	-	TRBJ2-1	CASSSRDNEQFF	TGTGCCAGCAGTTCCAGGGATAATGAGCAGTTCTTC
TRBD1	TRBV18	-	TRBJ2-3	CASSPLGTGNTDTQYF	TGTGCCAGCTCACCCCTAGGGACAGGCAACACCGATACGCAGTATTTT
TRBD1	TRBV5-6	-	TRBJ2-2	CASSLNRGNTGELFF	TGTGCCAGCAGCTTGAACAGGGGTAACACCGGGGAGCTGTTTTTT
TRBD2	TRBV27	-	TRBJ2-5	CASSQTSGRAQETQYF	TGTGCCAGCAGTCAAACTAGCGGGAGAGCACAAGAGACCCAGTACTTC
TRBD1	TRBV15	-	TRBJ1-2	CATSREGGQRDRGYTF	TGTGCCACCAGCAGAGAGGGGGGACAGAGGGATCGCGGCTACACCTTC